This T cell receptor beta chain was identified during a study of cytomegalovirus exposure and HLA in healthy donors. The CDR3 length is 14 residues. Germline V CDR1 and CDR2: SGHAT, FQNNGV. Deletions cut 5 bases from V and 5 bases from J, with 12 bases between. This clone showed up just a few times. The PCR contained 60 Vbeta and 13 Jbeta primers. Measured with immunoSEQ multiplex PCR; TCRdb has only the in-frame clones, and not every one. The repertoire has 200,000 to 250,000 clones, roughly 80% of them found once; the top ten carry 2.5% to 3.5%. The sequenced material came from PBMCs. V and J are TRBV11-2 and TRBJ2-2; D may be TRBD2 (7 bases). The source of this sequence is a man in his thirties or forties in good health and CMV-seronegative. In nucleotides, the CDR3 is TGTGCCAGCAGCACCCGGGGGGCGACCGGGGAGCTGTTTTTT. Protein: CASSTRGATGELFF.